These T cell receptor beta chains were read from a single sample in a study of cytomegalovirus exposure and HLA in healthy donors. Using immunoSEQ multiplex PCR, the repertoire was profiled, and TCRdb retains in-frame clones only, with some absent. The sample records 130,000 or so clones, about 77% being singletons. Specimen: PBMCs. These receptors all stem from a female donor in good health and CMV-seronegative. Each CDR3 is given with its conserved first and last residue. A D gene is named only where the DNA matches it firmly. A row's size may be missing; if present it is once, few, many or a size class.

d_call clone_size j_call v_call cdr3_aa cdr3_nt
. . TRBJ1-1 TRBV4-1 CASSQAGEKAFF TGCGCCAGCAGCCAAGCTGGGGAGAAAGCTTTCTTT
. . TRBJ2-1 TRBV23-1 CASREDSSYNEQFF TGCGCCAGCCGTGAGGACAGCTCCTACAATGAGCAGTTCTTC
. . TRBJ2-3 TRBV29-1 CSVAETTDTQYF TGCAGCGTTGCCGAAACAACAGATACGCAGTATTTT
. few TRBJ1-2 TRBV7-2 CASSSRMGGYTF TGTGCCAGCAGCTCGCGGATGGGTGGCTACACCTTC
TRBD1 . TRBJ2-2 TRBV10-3 CAIRAGQGETGELFF TGTGCCATCAGGGCTGGACAGGGGGAGACCGGGGAGCTGTTTTTT
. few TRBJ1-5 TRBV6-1 CASSELQGPQHF TGTGCCAGCAGTGAACTCCAGGGGCCCCAGCATTTT
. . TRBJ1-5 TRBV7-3 CASSDNSNQPQHF TGTGCCAGCAGCGACAATAGCAATCAGCCCCAGCATTTT
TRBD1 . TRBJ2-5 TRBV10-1 CASSERQGWTQYF TGCGCCAGCAGTGAGAGACAGGGTTGGACCCAGTACTTC
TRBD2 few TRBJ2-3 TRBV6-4 CASGETAGGIDTQYF TGTGCCAGCGGCGAGACAGCGGGGGGTATAGATACGCAGTATTTT
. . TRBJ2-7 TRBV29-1 CSVEKTANEQYF TGCAGCGTTGAAAAGACTGCTAACGAGCAGTACTTC
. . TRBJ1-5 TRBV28 CASSRYAHRPRGNQPQHF TGTGCCAGCAGTCGATACGCCCACAGGCCCCGGGGCAATCAGCCCCAGCATTTT
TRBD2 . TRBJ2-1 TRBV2 CASTSGSGLYNEQFF TGTGCCAGCACCTCGGGTAGCGGGCTCTACAATGAGCAGTTCTTC
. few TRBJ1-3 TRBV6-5 CASRGLGNTIYF TGTGCCAGCAGGGGACTGGGAAACACCATATATTTT
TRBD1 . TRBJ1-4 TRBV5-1 CASSLQGALSEKLFF TGCGCCAGCAGCTTACAGGGGGCGCTTTCTGAAAAACTGTTTTTT
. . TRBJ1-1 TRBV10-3 CAISGPDYPGDTEAFF TGTGCCATCAGTGGACCGGACTATCCGGGCGACACTGAAGCTTTCTTT
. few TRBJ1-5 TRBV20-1 CSQHERSQHF TGCAGCCAACACGAGCGGTCCCAGCATTTT
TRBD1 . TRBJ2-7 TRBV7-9 CASSLMDRVYEQYF TGTGCCAGCAGCCTAATGGACAGGGTTTACGAGCAGTACTTC
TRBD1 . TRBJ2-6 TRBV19 CASSIDPGQSTGANVLTF TGTGCCAGTAGTATAGACCCGGGACAGAGTACTGGGGCCAACGTCCTGACTTTC
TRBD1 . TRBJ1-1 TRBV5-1 CASSLGQGVLDTEAFF TGCGCCAGCAGCTTGGGACAGGGGGTTCTAGACACTGAAGCTTTCTTT
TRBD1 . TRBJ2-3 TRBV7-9 CASSLAGQGTDTQYF TGTGCCAGCAGCTTAGCGGGACAGGGGACAGATACGCAGTATTTT
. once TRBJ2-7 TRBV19 CASSILEESSYEQYF TGTGCCAGTAGTATCTTGGAGGAGAGCTCCTACGAGCAGTACTTC
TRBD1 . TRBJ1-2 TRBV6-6 CASSSPDRVGYGYTF TGTGCCAGCAGCTCCCCCGACAGGGTGGGGTATGGCTACACCTTC
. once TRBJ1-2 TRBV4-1 CASSQDLTGGYTF TGCGCCAGCAGCCAAGATTTGACTGGTGGCTACACCTTC
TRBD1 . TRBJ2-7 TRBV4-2 CASSQPPGQGAYEQYF TGTGCCAGCAGCCAACCTCCGGGACAGGGGGCCTACGAGCAGTACTTC
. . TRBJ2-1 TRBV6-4 CASSDLADGGEQFF TGTGCCAGCAGTGACTTAGCTGACGGAGGGGAGCAGTTCTTC
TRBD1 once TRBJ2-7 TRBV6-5 CASSHRDRNYEQYF TGTGCCAGCAGTCACCGGGACAGGAACTACGAGCAGTACTTC
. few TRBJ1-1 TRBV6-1 CASILGMGSTEAFF TGTGCCAGTATTCTGGGGATGGGGAGCACTGAAGCTTTCTTT
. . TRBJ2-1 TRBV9 CASSPRNSYNEQFF TGTGCCAGCAGCCCGCGCAACTCCTACAATGAGCAGTTCTTC
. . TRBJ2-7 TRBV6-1 CASSDLGAGSYEQYF TGTGCCAGCAGTGATCTTGGGGCGGGGTCCTACGAGCAGTACTTC
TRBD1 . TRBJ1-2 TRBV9 CASSVDGGTAVYDGYTF TGTGCCAGCAGCGTAGATGGGGGGACAGCGGTTTATGATGGCTACACCTTC
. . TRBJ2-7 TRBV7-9 CSSRHADRYEQYF TGTTCCAGCAGACACGCTGACAGATACGAGCAGTACTTC
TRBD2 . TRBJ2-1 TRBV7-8 CASSLGLAGGPNEQFF TGTGCCAGCAGCTTAGGACTAGCGGGGGGGCCGAATGAGCAGTTCTTC
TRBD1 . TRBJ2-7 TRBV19 CATARDSFWEQYF TGTGCCACCGCTAGGGACAGTTTTTGGGAGCAGTACTTC
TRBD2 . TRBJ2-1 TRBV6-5 CASRLLAGDGNEQFF TGTGCCAGCAGACTCCTAGCGGGAGATGGAAATGAGCAGTTCTTC
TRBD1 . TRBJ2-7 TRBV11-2 CASSLGDRGPYEQYF TGTGCCAGCAGCTTAGGGGACAGGGGCCCCTACGAGCAGTACTTC
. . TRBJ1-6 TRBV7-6 CASSLETPVNSPLHF TGTGCCAGCAGCTTAGAAACACCAGTAAATTCACCCCTCCACTTT
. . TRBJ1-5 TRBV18 CASSPTESLGQPQHF TGTGCCAGCTCACCGACAGAAAGTTTAGGGCAGCCCCAGCATTTT
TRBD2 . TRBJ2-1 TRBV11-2 CASSLAGGPYEQFF TGTGCCAGCAGCTTAGCGGGAGGGCCGTATGAGCAGTTCTTC
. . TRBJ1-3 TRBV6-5 CASSYFRSGNTIYF TGTGCCAGCAGTTATTTTCGTTCTGGAAACACCATATATTTT
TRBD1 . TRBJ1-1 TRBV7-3 CASSQGQGLTEAFF TGTGCCAGCAGCCAGGGACAGGGCCTCACTGAAGCTTTCTTT
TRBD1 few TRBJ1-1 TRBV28 CASSSTGGSTEAFF TGTGCCAGCAGTTCGACAGGGGGTAGCACTGAAGCTTTCTTT
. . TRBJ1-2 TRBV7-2 CASSFNNYGYTF TGTGCCAGCAGCTTTAATAACTATGGCTACACCTTC
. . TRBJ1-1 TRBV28 CASSSLSLTEAFF TGTGCCAGCTCCAGTTTATCCCTCACTGAAGCTTTCTTT
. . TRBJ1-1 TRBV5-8 CASSLVPRGTEAFF TGTGCCAGCAGCTTGGTCCCGCGGGGCACTGAAGCTTTCTTT
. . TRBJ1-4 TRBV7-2 CASRRTATNEKLFF TGTGCCAGCCGGAGGACTGCAACTAATGAAAAACTGTTTTTT
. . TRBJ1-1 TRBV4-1 CASSPTIRGAGMNTEAFF TGCGCCAGCAGCCCCACTATCAGGGGCGCAGGAATGAACACTGAAGCTTTCTTT
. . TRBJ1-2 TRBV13 CASSDWGSLSLNYGYTF TGTGCCAGCAGCGACTGGGGCAGCTTATCCCTTAACTATGGCTACACCTTC
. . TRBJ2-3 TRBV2 CASSEFAKSTDTQYF TGTGCCAGCAGTGAATTTGCGAAAAGCACAGATACGCAGTATTTT